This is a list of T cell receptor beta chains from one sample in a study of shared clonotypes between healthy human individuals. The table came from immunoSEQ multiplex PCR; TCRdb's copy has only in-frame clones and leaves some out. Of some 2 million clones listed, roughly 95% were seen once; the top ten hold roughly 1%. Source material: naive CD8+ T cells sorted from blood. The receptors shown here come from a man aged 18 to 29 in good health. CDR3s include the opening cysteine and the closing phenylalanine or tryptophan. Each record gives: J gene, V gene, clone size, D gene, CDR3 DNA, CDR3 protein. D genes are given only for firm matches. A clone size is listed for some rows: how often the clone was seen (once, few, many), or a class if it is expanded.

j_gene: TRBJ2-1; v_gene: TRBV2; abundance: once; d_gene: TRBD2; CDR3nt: TGTGCCAGCGAGCCAATCAGGCTAGCGGCGTACAATGAGCAGTTCTTC; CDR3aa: CASEPIRLAAYNEQFF
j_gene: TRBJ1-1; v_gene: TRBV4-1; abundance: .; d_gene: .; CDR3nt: TGCGCCAGCAGCCAGGTGAACACTGAAGCTTTCTTT; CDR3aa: CASSQVNTEAFF
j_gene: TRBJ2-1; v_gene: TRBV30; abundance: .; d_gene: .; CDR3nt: TGTGCCTGGAGTGTGATGGAGGGCTCCTACAATGAGCAGTTCTTC; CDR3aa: CAWSVMEGSYNEQFF
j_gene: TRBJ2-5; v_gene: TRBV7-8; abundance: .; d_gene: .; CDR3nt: TGTGCCAGCAGCTTAGATCCGGGGTTCCTGGGCCAAGAGACCCAGTACTTC; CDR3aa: CASSLDPGFLGQETQYF
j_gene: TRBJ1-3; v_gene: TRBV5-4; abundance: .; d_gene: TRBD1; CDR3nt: TGTGCCAGCAGCTTTGCAGGGGGCGCCGGAAACACCATATATTTT; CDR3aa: CASSFAGGAGNTIYF
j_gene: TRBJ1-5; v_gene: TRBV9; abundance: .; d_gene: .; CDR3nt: TGTGCCAGCACGAGTAAAGGCCAGCCCCAGCATTTT; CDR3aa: CASTSKGQPQHF
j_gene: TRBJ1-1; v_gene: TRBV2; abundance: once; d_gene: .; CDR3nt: TGTGCCAGCAGTGACGGAGTGAACACTGAAGCTTTCTTT; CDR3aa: CASSDGVNTEAFF
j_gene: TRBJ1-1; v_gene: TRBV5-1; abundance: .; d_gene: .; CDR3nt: TGCGCCAGCAAGGCGGGGAGTACTGAAGCTTTCTTT; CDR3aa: CASKAGSTEAFF
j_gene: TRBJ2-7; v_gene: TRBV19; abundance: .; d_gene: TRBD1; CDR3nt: TGTGCCAGTAGTCCAGGGGGCGCATCCTACGAGCAGTACTTC; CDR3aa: CASSPGGASYEQYF
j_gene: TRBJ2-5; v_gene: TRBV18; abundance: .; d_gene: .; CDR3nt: TGTGCCAGCTCACCGATCCTCAGCCTCCAAGAGACCCAGTACTTC; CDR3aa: CASSPILSLQETQYF
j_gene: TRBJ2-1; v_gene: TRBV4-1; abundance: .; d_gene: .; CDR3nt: TGCGCCAGCAGCCAACCGACGGGGGAACCCTACAATGAGCAGTTCTTC; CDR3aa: CASSQPTGEPYNEQFF
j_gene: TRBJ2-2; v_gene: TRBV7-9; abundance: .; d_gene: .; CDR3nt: TGTGCCAGCAGCTTGTGGGAGCTGTTTTTT; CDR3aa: CASSLWELFF
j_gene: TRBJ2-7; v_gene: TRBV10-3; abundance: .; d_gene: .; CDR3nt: TGTGCCATCAGTCCCGGGACCGAGCAGTACTTC; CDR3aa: CAISPGTEQYF
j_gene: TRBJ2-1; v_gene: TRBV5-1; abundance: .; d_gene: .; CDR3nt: TGCGCCAGCAGCTTATCTACCCACAATGAGCAGTTCTTC; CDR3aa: CASSLSTHNEQFF
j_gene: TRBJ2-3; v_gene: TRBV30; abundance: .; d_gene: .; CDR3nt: TGTGCCTGGAGTGTACCATTAGGACTGGGACAAGATACGCAGTATTTT; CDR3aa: CAWSVPLGLGQDTQYF
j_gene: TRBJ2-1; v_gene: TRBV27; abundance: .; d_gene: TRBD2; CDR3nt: TGTGCCAGCAGTTCTCGACTAGCGGGGAACAATGAGCAGTTCTTC; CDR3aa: CASSSRLAGNNEQFF
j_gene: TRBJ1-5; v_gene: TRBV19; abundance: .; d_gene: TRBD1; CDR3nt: TGTGCCAGTAGTCCCCCTGACAGGGGGTTTTATAGCAATCAGCCCCAGCATTTT; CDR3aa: CASSPPDRGFYSNQPQHF
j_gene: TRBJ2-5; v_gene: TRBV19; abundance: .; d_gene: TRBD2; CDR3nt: TGTGCCAGTTCGGGACTAGCGGGAACACAAGAGACCCAGTACTTC; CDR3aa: CASSGLAGTQETQYF
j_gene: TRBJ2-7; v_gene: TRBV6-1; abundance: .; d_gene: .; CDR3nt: TGTGCCAGCAGTGAATGGGAGCAGGGCCCCTACGAGCAGTACTTC; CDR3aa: CASSEWEQGPYEQYF
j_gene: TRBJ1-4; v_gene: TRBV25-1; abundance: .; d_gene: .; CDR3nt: TGTGCCAGCAGTGAATCGGCGGCTATAATGAAAGAGCTGTTTTTT; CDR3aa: CASSESAAIMKELFF
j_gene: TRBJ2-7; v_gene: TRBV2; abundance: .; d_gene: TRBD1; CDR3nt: TGTGCCAGCAGTGAATCCGAACAGGGGGACTCCTACGAGCAGTACTTC; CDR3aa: CASSESEQGDSYEQYF
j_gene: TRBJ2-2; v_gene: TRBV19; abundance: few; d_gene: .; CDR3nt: TGTGCCAGTAGTATAGAGACCACCGGGGAGCTGTTTTTT; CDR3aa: CASSIETTGELFF
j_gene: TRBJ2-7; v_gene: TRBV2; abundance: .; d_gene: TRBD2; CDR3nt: TGTGCCAGCAGTGAAGGACTAGCGGGAGGTGGGTACGAGCAGTACTTC; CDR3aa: CASSEGLAGGGYEQYF
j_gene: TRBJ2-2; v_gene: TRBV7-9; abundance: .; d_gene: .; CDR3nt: TGTGCCAGCAGCTTAGCTTCACAGGCGAACACCGGGGAGCTGTTTTTT; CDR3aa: CASSLASQANTGELFF
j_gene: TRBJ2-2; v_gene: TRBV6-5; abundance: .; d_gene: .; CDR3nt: TGTGCCAGCAGTTACTGGTCGAAGAACACCGGGGAGCTGTTTTTT; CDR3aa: CASSYWSKNTGELFF
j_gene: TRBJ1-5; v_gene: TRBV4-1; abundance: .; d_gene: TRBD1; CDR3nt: TGCGCCAGCAGCCATAGGACAGGAGTCCATAGCAATCAGCCCCAGCATTTT; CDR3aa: CASSHRTGVHSNQPQHF
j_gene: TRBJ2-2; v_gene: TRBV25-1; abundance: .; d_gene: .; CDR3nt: TGTGCCAGCAGTGCACAGGGTAACACCGGGGAGCTGTTTTTT; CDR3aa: CASSAQGNTGELFF
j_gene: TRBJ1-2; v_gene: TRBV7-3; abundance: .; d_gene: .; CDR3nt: TGTGCCAGCAGCATGGGACCGGGATATGGCTACACCTTC; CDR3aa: CASSMGPGYGYTF
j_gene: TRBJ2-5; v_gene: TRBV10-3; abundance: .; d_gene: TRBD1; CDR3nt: TGTGCCATGGGGACAGATCTGGAGACCCAGTACTTC; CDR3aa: CAMGTDLETQYF
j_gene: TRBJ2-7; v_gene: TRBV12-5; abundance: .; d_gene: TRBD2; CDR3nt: TGTGCTAGTGGTTTGGCCGCGGGACTAGCGGGATTCGAGCAGTACTTC; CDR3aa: CASGLAAGLAGFEQYF
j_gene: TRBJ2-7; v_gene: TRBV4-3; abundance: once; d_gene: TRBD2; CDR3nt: TGCGCCAGCAGCCCGTGGACTAGCGGAGACTACGAGCAGTACTTC; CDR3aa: CASSPWTSGDYEQYF
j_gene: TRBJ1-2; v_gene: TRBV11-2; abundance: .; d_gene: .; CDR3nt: TGTGCCAGCAGCTTAGATTCGGGGGGCTATGGCTACACCTTC; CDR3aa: CASSLDSGGYGYTF
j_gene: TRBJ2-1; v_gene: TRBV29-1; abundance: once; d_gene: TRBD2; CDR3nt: TGCAGCGTTGAAGGAATTAGCGGGAGCTCCTACAATGAGCAGTTCTTC; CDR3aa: CSVEGISGSSYNEQFF
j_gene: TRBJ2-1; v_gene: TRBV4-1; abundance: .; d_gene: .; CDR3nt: TGCGCCAGCAGCCAAGATGCATTTGGCTTGGAGTTCTTC; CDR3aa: CASSQDAFGLEFF
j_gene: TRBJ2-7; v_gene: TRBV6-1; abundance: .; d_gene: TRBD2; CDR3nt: TGTGCCAGCAGTTTAGCGGGGCGCTCCTACGAGCAGTACTTC; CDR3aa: CASSLAGRSYEQYF
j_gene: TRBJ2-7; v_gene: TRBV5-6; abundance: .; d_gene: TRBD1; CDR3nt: TGTGCCAGCAGCTCGGGACAGGGGTACGAGCAGTACTTC; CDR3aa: CASSSGQGYEQYF
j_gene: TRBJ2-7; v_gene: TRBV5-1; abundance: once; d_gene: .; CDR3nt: TGCGCCAGCAGCTTCGGGACCTCTTACGAGCAGTACTTC; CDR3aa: CASSFGTSYEQYF
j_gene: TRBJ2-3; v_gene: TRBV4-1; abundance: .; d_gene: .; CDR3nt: TGCGCCAGCAGCCAAGAACAGAGTAATACGCAGTATTTT; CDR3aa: CASSQEQSNTQYF
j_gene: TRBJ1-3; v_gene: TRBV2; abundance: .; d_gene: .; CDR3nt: TGTGCCAGCAGTGAAGCGCTTAGTCAGCTGTTCTCTGGAAACACCATATATTTT; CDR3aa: CASSEALSQLFSGNTIYF
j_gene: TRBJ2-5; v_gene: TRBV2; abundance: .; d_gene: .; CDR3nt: TGTGCCAGCCGACTGGACGAAGAGACCCAGTACTTC; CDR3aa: CASRLDEETQYF
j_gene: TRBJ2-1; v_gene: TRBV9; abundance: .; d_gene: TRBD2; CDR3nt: TGTGCCAGCAGCGTCAGGGAGGGTTGGGATAACAATGAGCAGTTCTTC; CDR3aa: CASSVREGWDNNEQFF
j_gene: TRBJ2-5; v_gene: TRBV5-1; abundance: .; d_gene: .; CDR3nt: TGCGCCAGCAGCTTGGAGTTAGGACCCTCAAGGTGGGAGACCCAGTACTTC; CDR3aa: CASSLELGPSRWETQYF
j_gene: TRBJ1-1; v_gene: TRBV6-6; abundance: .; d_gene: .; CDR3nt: TGTGCCAGCAGTTACTCGTACAGTGAAGCTTTCTTT; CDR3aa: CASSYSYSEAFF
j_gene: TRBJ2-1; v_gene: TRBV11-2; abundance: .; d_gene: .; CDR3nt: TGTGCCAGCAACCGTTTAGAACCCTCCTACAATGAGCAGTTCTTC; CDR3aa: CASNRLEPSYNEQFF
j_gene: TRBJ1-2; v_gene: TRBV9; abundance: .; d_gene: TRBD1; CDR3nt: TGTGCCAGCAGCTCTAGGGGCTCACAGGGGGCCTATGGCTACACCTTC; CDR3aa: CASSSRGSQGAYGYTF
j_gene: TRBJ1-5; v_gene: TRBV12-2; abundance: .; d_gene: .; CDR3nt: TGTGCAAGTCGCCTAGACCCAAATCAGCCCCAGCATTTT; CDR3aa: CASRLDPNQPQHF
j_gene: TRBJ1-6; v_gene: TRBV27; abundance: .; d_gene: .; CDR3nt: TGTGCCAGCAGCCCACGGAGGGAAACAATTCCTTCACCCCTCCACTTT; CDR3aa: CASSPRRETIPSPLHF
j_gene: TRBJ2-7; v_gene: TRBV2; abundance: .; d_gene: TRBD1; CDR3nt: TGTGCCAGCAGTGAAGGTCCGGGACAGGGCCCGTACGAGCAGTACTTC; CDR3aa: CASSEGPGQGPYEQYF
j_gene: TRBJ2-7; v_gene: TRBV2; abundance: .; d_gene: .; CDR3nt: TGTGCCAGCAGTCCAGGAAGACAGTACGAGCAGTACTTC; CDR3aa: CASSPGRQYEQYF
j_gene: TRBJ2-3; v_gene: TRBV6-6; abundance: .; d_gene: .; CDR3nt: TGTGCCAGCATGGGAGATACGCAGTATTTT; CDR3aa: CASMGDTQYF
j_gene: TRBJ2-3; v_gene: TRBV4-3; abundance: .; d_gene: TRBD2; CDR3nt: TGCGCCAGCAGCCAAGATATAGGGAGGGCAGATACGCAGTATTTT; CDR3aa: CASSQDIGRADTQYF
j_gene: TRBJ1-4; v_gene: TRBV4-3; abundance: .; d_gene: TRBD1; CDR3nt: TGCGCCAGCAGCCACGGGACAGGGGGCGGCGAAAAACTGTTTTTT; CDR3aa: CASSHGTGGGEKLFF